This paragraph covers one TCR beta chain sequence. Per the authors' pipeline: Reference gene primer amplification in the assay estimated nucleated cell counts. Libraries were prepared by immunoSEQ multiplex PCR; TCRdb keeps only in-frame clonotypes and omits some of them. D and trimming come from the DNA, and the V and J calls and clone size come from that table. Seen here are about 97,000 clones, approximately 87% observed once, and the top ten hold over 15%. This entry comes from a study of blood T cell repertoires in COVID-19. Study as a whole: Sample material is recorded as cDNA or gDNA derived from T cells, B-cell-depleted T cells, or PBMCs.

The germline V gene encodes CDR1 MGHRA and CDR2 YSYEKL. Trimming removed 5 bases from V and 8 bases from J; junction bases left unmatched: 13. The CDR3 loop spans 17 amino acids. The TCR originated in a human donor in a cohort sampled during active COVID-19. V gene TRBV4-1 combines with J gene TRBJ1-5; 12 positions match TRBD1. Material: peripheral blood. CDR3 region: CASSWAGTGGFPEPQHF. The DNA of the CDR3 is TGCGCCAGCAGCTGGGCCGGGACAGGGGGCTTCCCCGAGCCCCAGCATTTT.